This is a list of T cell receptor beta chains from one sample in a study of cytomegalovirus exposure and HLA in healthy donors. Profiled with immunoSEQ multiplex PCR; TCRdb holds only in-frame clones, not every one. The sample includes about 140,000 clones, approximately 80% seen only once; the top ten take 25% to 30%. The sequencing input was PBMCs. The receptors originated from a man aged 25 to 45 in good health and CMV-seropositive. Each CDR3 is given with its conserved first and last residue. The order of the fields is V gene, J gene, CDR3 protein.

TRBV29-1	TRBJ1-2	CSVEGGRGKYGYTF
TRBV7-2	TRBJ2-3	CASSLTGTSVSSTDTQYF
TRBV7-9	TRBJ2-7	CASTLPGGTYEQYF
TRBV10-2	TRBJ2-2	CASSPLAGDYTGELFF
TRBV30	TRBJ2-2	CAWMTGVYTGELFF
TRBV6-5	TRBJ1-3	CASSSPGQRYYF
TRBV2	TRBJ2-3	CASNRDTDTQYF
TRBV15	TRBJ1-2	CATSRDWQGPTF
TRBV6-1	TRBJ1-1	CASSERQTEAFF
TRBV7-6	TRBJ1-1	CASSVQQNTEAFF
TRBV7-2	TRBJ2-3	CASSKSGDTQYF
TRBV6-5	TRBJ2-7	CASSYRGRYEQYF
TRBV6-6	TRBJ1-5	CASSYGGTYSNQPQHF
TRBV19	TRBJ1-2	CASSIPAGGDYGYTF
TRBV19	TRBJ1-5	CASSLSAGDGNQPQHF
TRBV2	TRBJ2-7	CASSEFGLASTYEQYF
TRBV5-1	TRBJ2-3	CASSLGQGAGDTQYF
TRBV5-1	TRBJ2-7	CASSVAGGEFEQYF
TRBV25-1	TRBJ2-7	CASSETRGSYEQYF
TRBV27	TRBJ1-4	CASSRSGGRINPTNEKLFF
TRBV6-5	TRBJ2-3	CASSYRPGSFKDTQYF
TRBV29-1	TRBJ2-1	CSVEVGEGIYNEQFF
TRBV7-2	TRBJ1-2	CASSFGGYGYTF
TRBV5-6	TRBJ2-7	CASSETGVPYEQYF
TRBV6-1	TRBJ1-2	CASSEWTLRDRLSGYTF
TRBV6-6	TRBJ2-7	CASRGTGSSYEQYF
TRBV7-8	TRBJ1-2	CASSLTGDPNYGYTF
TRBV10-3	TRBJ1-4	CATGKQGASEKLFF
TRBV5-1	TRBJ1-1	CASSLSQGVGTEAFF
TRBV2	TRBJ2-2	CASTQTNTGELFF
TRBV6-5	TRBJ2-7	CASSFQRQGRDEQYF
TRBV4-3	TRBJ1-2	CASSQDYSRHGYTF
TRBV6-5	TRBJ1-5	CASSPWTGNQPQHF
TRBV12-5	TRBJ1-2	CALTLPPPGYGYTF
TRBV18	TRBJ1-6	CASSPRGTENNSPLHF
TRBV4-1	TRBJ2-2	CASSRMDRNTGELFF
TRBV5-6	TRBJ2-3	CASSLDSFPSTDTQYF
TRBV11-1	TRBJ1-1	CASSPGGRQGNFNTEAFF
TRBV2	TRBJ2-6	CASSVLPSGANVLTF
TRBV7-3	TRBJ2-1	CASSQTSGGYNEQFF
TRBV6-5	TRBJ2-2	CASRDRRETGELFF
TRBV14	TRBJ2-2	CASSQDITSGSLGELFF
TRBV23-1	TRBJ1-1	CASRCPHFEAFF
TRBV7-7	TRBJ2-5	CASSVGAGGTGETQYF
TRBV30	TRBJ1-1	CAWSRQGRTEAFF
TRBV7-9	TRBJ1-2	CASSLAGQAYGYTF
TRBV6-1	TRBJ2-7	CASADRAAYEQYF
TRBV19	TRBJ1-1	CASTRNTEAFF
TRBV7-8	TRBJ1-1	CASRFLLGQGPKNTEAFF